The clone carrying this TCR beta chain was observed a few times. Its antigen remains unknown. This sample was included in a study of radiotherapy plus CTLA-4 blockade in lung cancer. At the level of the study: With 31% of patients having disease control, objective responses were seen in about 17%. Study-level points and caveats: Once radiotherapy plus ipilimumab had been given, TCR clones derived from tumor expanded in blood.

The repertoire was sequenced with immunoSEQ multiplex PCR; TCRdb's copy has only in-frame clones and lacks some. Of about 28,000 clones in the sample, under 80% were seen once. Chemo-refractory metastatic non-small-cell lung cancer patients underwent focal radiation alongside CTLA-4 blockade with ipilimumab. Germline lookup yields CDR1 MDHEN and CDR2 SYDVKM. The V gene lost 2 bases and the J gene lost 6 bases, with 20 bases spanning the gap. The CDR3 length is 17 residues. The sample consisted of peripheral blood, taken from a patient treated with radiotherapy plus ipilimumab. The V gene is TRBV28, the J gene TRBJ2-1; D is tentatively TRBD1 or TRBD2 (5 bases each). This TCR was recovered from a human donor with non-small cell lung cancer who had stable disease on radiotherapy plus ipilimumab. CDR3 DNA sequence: TGTGCCAGCAGTTTAGTAGGAGTTATAGGGGAGTCCAATGAGCAGTTCTTC. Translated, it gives CASSLVGVIGESNEQFF.